The 20 T cell receptor beta chains given below trace back to one sample, sequenced in a study of Graves' ophthalmopathy and Graves' hyperthyroidism. RNA served as the template for amplifying TCR beta CDR3 regions. Second-round multiplex PCR came after a first-round RT-PCR that employed HTBI primers. TCRdb reprocessed the multiplex PCR reads with MiXCR, giving one entry per CDR3 protein. Here the sample spans about 740,000 distinct CDR3 sequences, around 40% being singletons. The specimen sequenced was peripheral blood. Receptors were obtained from an adult man with Graves' ophthalmopathy.

The rearrangement joins TRBV19 to TRBJ2-2; no clear D gene. V shed 4 bases and J shed 3 bases, with 9 bases lying between them. CDR1 LNHDA and CDR2 SQIVND come from the germline V gene (reference sequence). This CDR3 region has 14 residues. The chain's CDR3 is CASSTVSDTGELFF. In nucleotides, the CDR3 is TGTGCCAGTAGTACCGTTAGTGACACCGGGGAGCTGTTTTTT. Full variable domain (outside the CDR3, taken from reference TRBV19 and TRBJ2-2): DGGITQSPKYLFRKEGQNVTLSCEQNLNHDAMYWYRQDPGQGLRLIYYSQIVNDFQKGDIAEGYSVSREKKESFPLTVTSAQKNPTAFYLCASSTVSDTGELFFGEGSRLTVL.

Notes on this clonotype: The junction differs from germline at one of its ends, possibly a read error. The genes are TRBV10-3 and TRBJ2-6, with D possibly being TRBD2 (7 bases). CDR3 size: 15 residues. CDR1 ENHRY and CDR2 SYGVKD come from the germline V gene. The CDR3 loop is CAISAGLAGAYVLTF. The CDR3 coding sequence is TGTGCCATCAGTGCCGGTTTGGCGGGGGCCTACGTCCTGACTTTC.

This clonotype has just a few counts. V and J are TRBV11-2 and TRBJ2-5, with D perhaps given as TRBD1 or TRBD2 (6 bases each). Germline assignment: CDR1 SGHAT and CDR2 FQNNGV. CDR3 length: 15 residues. V lost 2 bases and J 2 bases, leaving 12 bases between the germline ends. CDR3 nucleotides: TGTGCCAGCAGCTTACTTGGGGGGCAACAAGAGACCCAGTACTTC. This encodes CASSLLGGQQETQYF.

The rearrangement uses TRBV7-9 and TRBJ2-7, with D perhaps matching TRBD2 (5 bases). Matching the DNA end better, TRBJ2-1 makes the J call doubtful. Germline V gene sequence: CDR1 SEHNR, CDR2 FQNEAQ (reference sequence). The CDR3 runs 16 residues. The DNA of the CDR3 is TGTGCCAGCAGCTTCAAGCGGTTCCCCCCGGGCAATGAGCAGTTCTTC. Translating it yields CASSFKRFPPGNEQFF.

The CDR3 coding sequence is TGTGCCAGCAGTGACGGGAAAAGGGAATACGAGCAGTACGTC. As protein: CASSDGKREYEQYV. The J gene is TRBJ2-7, the V gene TRBV12-3 or TRBV12-4, with D possibly TRBD2 on 5 matching bases. V shed 5 bases and J shed 4 bases, with 15 bases lying between them. The CDR3 is 14 residues long.

In the case of this clonotype: Germline is not matched at one junction end, which may reflect a read error. The chain joins TRBV7-9 to TRBJ2-7; D is undetermined. This CDR3 is 14 amino acids long. Germline V gene lookup returns CDR1 SEHNR and CDR2 FQNEAQ (reference sequence). The CDR3: CANSLNYGPYEQYF. The CDR3 DNA reads TGTGCCAACAGCTTAAATTACGGTCCCTACGAGCAGTACTTC. The full variable domain, completed using reference TRBV7-9 and TRBJ2-7, is DTGVSQNPRHKITKRGQNVTFRCDPISEHNRLYWYRQTLGQGPEFLTYFQNEAQLEKSRLLSDRFSAERPKGSFSTLEIQRTEQGDSAMYLCANSLNYGPYEQYFGPGTRLTVT.

The rearrangement joins TRBV29-1 to TRBJ1-2; D gene ambiguous. The CDR3 sequence is 12 residues long. The germline V gene encodes CDR1 SQVTM and CDR2 ANQGSEA. The V and J ends lost 5 bases and 6 bases respectively, with 13 bases between them. CDR3 residues: CSVLWDGDGYTF. DNA of the CDR3: TGCAGCGTTCTCTGGGATGGTGATGGCTACACCTTC.

This chain links TRBV10-3 with TRBJ1-5, with no clear D. Germline loops: CDR1 ENHRY, CDR2 SYGVKD. The CDR3 is 12 amino acids. The V end was cut by 6 bases, the J end by 11 bases, with 14 bases between. The CDR3 region is CAISGYQETQHF. CDR3 sequence (DNA): TGTGCCATCAGCGGGTACCAAGAGACCCAGCATTTT.

This clonotype has just a few counts. V usage is TRBV20-1 and J usage is TRBJ1-6; a weak D match, TRBD1 (5 bases). The germline gives CDR1 DFQATT, CDR2 SNEGSKA (reference sequence). The CDR3 totals 14 residues. The CDR3 region is CSPSGRRNNSPLHF. CDR3 in DNA: TGCAGCCCCTCGGGGCGACGGAATAATTCACCCCTCCACTTT.

This chain uses TRBV25-1 with TRBJ1-2, with 10 bases that match TRBD1. The CDR3 sequence is 16 residues long. With 8 bases clipped from V and 2 bases from J, the junction kept 11 bases outside the gene matches. CDR1 is MGHDK and CDR2 is SYGVNS in the germline V gene. CDR3 region: CASSPGQGVTNYGYTF. CDR3 bases: TGTGCCAGCTCACCAGGACAGGGGGTGACCAACTATGGCTACACCTTC.

There are a few counts of this clonotype. This chain joins TRBV10-1 and TRBJ2-7, with D perhaps TRBD2 (6 bases). CDR1 and CDR2 (germline): WNHNN, SYGVQD (reference sequence). V was trimmed by 10 bases and J by 6 bases, leaving 25 bases between them. The CDR3 is 15 residues long. The CDR3 loop is CANGHLRGRRGEQYF. DNA of the CDR3: TGCGCCAACGGCCACTTACGTGGCCGGCGGGGCGAGCAGTACTTC.

Points on this clonotype: A much larger clone lies a single base off, so this may be a read error. The genes are TRBV29-1 and TRBJ2-7; tentative D call: TRBD1 (6 bases). Germline assignment: CDR1 SQVTM and CDR2 ANQGSEA. CDR3 length equals 15 residues. Here the CDR3 reads CSVAGAEMKTYEQHF. In nucleotides, the CDR3 is TGCAGCGTTGCAGGGGCCGAAATGAAAACCTACGAGCAGCACTTC.

V usage is TRBV29-1 and J usage is TRBJ1-2; D ambiguous. The V gene's germline CDR1 is SQVTM and CDR2 ANQGSEA. The CDR3 is 17 amino acids. V lost 0 bases and J lost 8, with 25 bases in between. The CDR3 DNA is TGCAGCGTTGAAGAAAGATTTCGGGCACCCTTCGGTGGGGGCTACACCTTC. It encodes CSVEERFRAPFGGGYTF.

In its sample, this clonotype was seen many times. At one end, the junction sequence differs from germline, possibly due to a read error. The chain couples TRBV5-1 to TRBJ2-7; a weak D match, TRBD2 (5 bases). The CDR3 totals 13 residues. CDR1 and CDR2 (germline): SGHRS, YFSETQ. CDR3 in amino acids: CASGLDFSYEQYF. For the CDR3, the DNA is TGCGCCAGCGGCTTGGACTTCTCCTACGAGCAGTACTTC.

V and J are TRBV7-2 and TRBJ2-5; 14 bases align to TRBD2. The length of the CDR3 is 15 residues. Germline values: CDR1 SGHTA, CDR2 FQGNSA. The V gene end was trimmed by 6 bases and the J gene end by 3 bases; junction bases not matched to a gene: 3. The CDR3 is CASSSGLAGEETQYF. DNA of the CDR3: TGTGCCAGCAGTTCGGGACTAGCGGGAGAAGAGACCCAGTACTTC.

This clonotype was seen only once. At one end the junction does not follow the germline gene, possibly because of a read error. This chain uses TRBV20-1 with TRBJ2-7; 9 bases are a match to TRBD1. Germline V gene data show CDR1 as DFQATT and CDR2 as SNEGSKA (reference sequence). The CDR3 extends over 13 amino acids. The chain's CDR3 is CCASRDRAYEQYF. The CDR3 nucleotides are TGCTGTGCCAGCCGGGACAGGGCCTACGAGCAGTACTTC.

The V call is TRBV9, the J call TRBJ1-6; TRBD1 agrees at 7 bases. Per germline, CDR1 SGDLS and CDR2 YYNGEE. J was trimmed by 7 bases and V by 4 bases; bases with no gene match: 5. The CDR3 covers 14 residues. Here the CDR3 reads CASSQAQGNSPLHF. As DNA, the CDR3 is TGTGCCAGCAGCCAAGCACAGGGGAATTCACCCCTCCACTTT.

In its sample, this clonotype was seen a few times. The chain links TRBV15 to TRBJ1-2; TRBD1 matches at 7 bases. The CDR3 has 13 amino acids. CDR1 and CDR2 (germline): LNHNV, YYDKDF (reference sequence). Unmatched junction bases numbered 6, after V lost 7 bases and J lost 4 bases. Here the CDR3 DNA reads TGTGCCACCAACCTAGGGACAGCCTATGGCTACACCTTC. Protein sequence: CATNLGTAYGYTF.

This clonotype was counted only a few times. Possible read error: a much larger clone is one base away. Likely a read error: the CDR3 ends without its conserved phenylalanine or tryptophan. The J gene is TRBJ1-2, the V gene TRBV25-1; 9 nucleotides align to TRBD1. Per germline, CDR1 MGHDK and CDR2 SYGVNS. This CDR3 has 15 amino acids. J lost 5 bases, V lost 6 bases, and 10 bases had no gene match. The CDR3, as DNA: TGTGCCAGCAGCTCACAGGGGGCGCTTTCATATGGCTACACCCTC. Residues: CASSSQGALSYGYTL.

The V gene is TRBV2, the J gene TRBJ1-2, with D hard to call. Looked up from germline, CDR1 is SNHLY and CDR2 is FYNNEI. This CDR3 spans 11 amino acids. Trimming left V 3 bases short and J 10 bases short, with 9 bases between. The CDR3 reads CASSEKLDYTF. The CDR3 nucleotides are TGTGCCAGCAGTGAGAAATTGGACTACACCTTC.